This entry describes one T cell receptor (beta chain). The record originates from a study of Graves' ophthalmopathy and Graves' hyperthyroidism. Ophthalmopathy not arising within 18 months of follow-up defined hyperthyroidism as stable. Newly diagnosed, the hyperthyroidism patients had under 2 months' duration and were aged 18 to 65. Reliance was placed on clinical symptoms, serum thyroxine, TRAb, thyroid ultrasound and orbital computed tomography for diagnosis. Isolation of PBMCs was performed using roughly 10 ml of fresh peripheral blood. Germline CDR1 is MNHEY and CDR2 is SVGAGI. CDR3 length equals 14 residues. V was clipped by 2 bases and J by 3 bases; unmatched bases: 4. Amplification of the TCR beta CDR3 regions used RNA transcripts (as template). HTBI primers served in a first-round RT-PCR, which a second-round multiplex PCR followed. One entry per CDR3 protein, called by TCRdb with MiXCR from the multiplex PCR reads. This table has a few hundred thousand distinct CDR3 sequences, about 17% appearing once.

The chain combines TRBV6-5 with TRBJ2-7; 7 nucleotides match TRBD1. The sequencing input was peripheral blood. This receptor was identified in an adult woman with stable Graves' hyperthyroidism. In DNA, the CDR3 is TGTGCCAGCAGTTACACAGGGGTTGACTACGAGCAGTACTTC. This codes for CASSYTGVDYEQYF.